The 19 T cell receptor beta chains below all came from one sample that was sequenced in a study of blood T cells in healthy people across ages. Using a J-beta primer mix together with a sample-barcoded 5' primer, a second PCR was run for roughly 6 to 11 cycles. MiXCR, run by TCRdb on the 5' RACE reads, gives a single entry per CDR3 protein. Of more than 650,000 distinct CDR3 sequences listed, approximately 53% are singletons. The specimen sequenced was blood. The receptors come from a man older than 75 in good health.

The gene calls are TRBV27 and TRBJ1-2; D is uncertain. Trimming removed 6 bases from V and 0 bases from J, with 8 bases in between. This CDR3 comprises 13 residues. Germline V lookup: CDR1 MNHEY, CDR2 SMNVEV (reference sequence). In nucleotides, the CDR3 is TGTGCCAGCAGGGGCCGAGCTAACTATGGCTACACCTTC. It codes for CASRGRANYGYTF.

This clonotype was counted only a few times. The CDR3 nucleotides are TGTGCCAGCAGTGAAACTGGCAGAGGAGGCTACACCTTC. It codes for CASSETGRGGYTF. V and J are TRBV25-1 and TRBJ1-2; D is uncertain. The V gene's germline CDR1 is MGHDK and CDR2 SYGVNS. The CDR3 loop spans 13 amino acids. Trimming took 2 bases from V and 8 from J, leaving 12 bases between them.

The chain links TRBV6-2 or TRBV6-3 to TRBJ2-7; D gene ambiguous. There are 16 residues in the CDR3. V lost 4 bases to trimming and J lost 7 bases, with 23 bases between them. Germline loops: CDR1 MNHEY, CDR2 SVGEGT. The CDR3 reads CASSFYSARTYGEQYF. CDR3 nucleotides: TGTGCCAGCAGTTTCTATTCGGCCAGGACCTACGGAGAGCAGTACTTC.

CDR3 in amino acids: CASSWEGTYEQYF. CDR3 coding DNA: TGCGCCAGCAGCTGGGAGGGCACCTACGAGCAGTACTTC. The genes are TRBV5-1 and TRBJ2-7, with 7 nucleotides matching TRBD2. CDR3 length equals 13 residues. Germline CDR1 SGHRS, CDR2 YFSETQ. The ends lost 3 bases at V and 2 bases at J; junction bases unmatched: 2.

The chain couples TRBV24-1 to TRBJ2-1, with D perhaps matching TRBD1 (5 bases). The CDR3 contains 15 residues. CDR1 is KGHDR and CDR2 is SFDVKD in the germline V gene. Deletions cut 2 bases from V and 4 bases from J, with 11 bases between. CDR3: CATSDSIGVYNEQFF. In DNA form, the CDR3 reads TGTGCCACCAGTGATTCTATAGGGGTTTACAATGAGCAGTTCTTC.

The rearrangement links TRBV29-1 to TRBJ1-1; maybe TRBD1 (5 bases). The V gene's germline CDR1 is SQVTM and CDR2 ANQGSEA. Trimming cost V 3 bases and J 4 bases, with 15 bases left between them. This CDR3 has 14 amino acids. The CDR3 reads CSVDRTSGATEAFF. The CDR3 region has the DNA TGCAGCGTTGACAGGACGTCCGGGGCCACTGAAGCTTTCTTT.

A note on this clonotype: At one of its ends the junction is not consistent with the germline gene, which may arise from a read error. This chain connects TRBV5-1 to TRBJ2-2; 12 nucleotides match TRBD2. Germline V gene data show CDR1 as SGHRS and CDR2 as YFSETQ. This CDR3 is built from 16 residues. The CDR3 protein is CASSYGLAGRTGELFF. The DNA of the CDR3 is TGCGCCAGTAGCTACGGACTAGCGGGACGCACCGGGGAGCTGTTTTTT.

In this sample, this clonotype turned up a few times. This chain joins TRBV9 and TRBJ2-6; D might be TRBD1 (5 bases). The germline CDR1 and CDR2 sequences are SGDLS and YYNGEE. The CDR3 consists of 17 residues. The V end was cut by 0 bases, the J end by 0 bases, with 10 bases between. The CDR3 here is CASSVANRPSGANVLTF. The CDR3 nucleotides are TGTGCCAGCAGCGTAGCTAACAGGCCCTCTGGGGCCAACGTCCTGACTTTC.

CDR3 DNA sequence: TGTGCCAGCACCCCCCTTAGCGGGACCAAAAACATTCAGTACTTC. This codes for CASTPLSGTKNIQYF. V and J are TRBV11-2 and TRBJ2-4, with 8 bases that match TRBD2. Germline V lookup: CDR1 SGHAT, CDR2 FQNNGV. CDR3 length: 15 residues. V was pared by 7 bases and J by 2 bases, with 7 bases of the junction left unmatched.

Of note for this clonotype: A much larger clone lies one base from this, so it may be a read error. The chain recombines TRBV12-3 or TRBV12-4 with TRBJ2-2; 11 bases line up with TRBD1. The CDR3 spans 16 residues. CDR3 DNA: TGTGCCAGCAGTTTGGGACAGGGGGTGGAGACCGGGGGGCTGTTTTTT. This translates into CASSLGQGVETGGLFF.

The chain links TRBV4-1 to TRBJ2-1; D gene uncertain. The V end was cut by 0 bases, the J end by 12 bases, with 6 bases between. Per germline, CDR1 MGHRA and CDR2 YSYEKL. The CDR3 sequence is 11 residues long. CDR3 residues: CASSQERVQFF. CDR3 DNA sequence: TGCGCCAGCAGCCAAGAACGTGTGCAGTTCTTC.

This clonotype was seen only a few times. The CDR3: CASSKAGQGPTDTQYF. CDR3 bases: TGTGCCAGCAGCAAGGCAGGACAGGGCCCCACAGATACGCAGTATTTT. The chain recombines TRBV21-1 with TRBJ2-3; TRBD1 is the table's D call, not checked against the DNA. TRBV21-1 is labeled a pseudogene. This CDR3 comprises 16 residues.

The CDR3, as DNA: TGTGCCAGCTCACCACTCCCAGGAGGAGGTGAAAAACTGTTTTTT. Translated: CASSPLPGGGEKLFF. The chain combines TRBV18 with TRBJ1-4, with unresolved D. Deletions cut 1 base from V and 7 bases from J, with 13 bases between. This CDR3 has 15 residues. The V gene's germline CDR1 is KGHSH and CDR2 LQKENI.

The chain is built from TRBV9 and TRBJ2-6; D is unclear. Trimming took 0 bases from V and 0 from J, leaving 10 bases between them. This CDR3 has 17 amino acids. CDR1 SGDLS and CDR2 YYNGEE come from the germline V gene. CDR3 sequence: CASSVDPVTSGANVLTF. The CDR3 DNA is TGTGCCAGCAGCGTAGATCCGGTTACCTCTGGGGCCAACGTCCTGACTTTC.

This chain uses TRBV9 with TRBJ1-2; perhaps TRBD1 as D (5 bases). The CDR3 is 15 amino acids. Germline CDR1 is SGDLS and CDR2 is YYNGEE. Deletions cut 2 bases from V and 6 bases from J, with 17 bases between. For the CDR3, the DNA is TGTGCCAGCAGCGTCGACCCGACAGAGAACAATGGCTACACCTTC. It translates to CASSVDPTENNGYTF.

This clonotype was seen only a few times. The V and J genes are TRBV9 and TRBJ2-7; D tentatively fits TRBD1 or TRBD2 (5 bases each). Trimming took 6 bases from V and 0 from J, leaving 13 bases between them. CDR1 and CDR2 (germline): SGDLS, YYNGEE. This CDR3 has 14 amino acids. The CDR3 spells CASTMGVDSYEQYF. For the CDR3, the DNA is TGTGCCAGCACCATGGGGGTAGACTCCTACGAGCAGTACTTC.

This clonotype has more than one count but fewer than ten. The V and J genes are TRBV5-5 and TRBJ2-5; TRBD1 matches 10 bases. The V segment lost 3 bases and the J segment 7 bases; nucleotides outside the gene matches: 6. The germline V gene encodes CDR1 SGHKS and CDR2 YYEKEE (reference sequence). The CDR3 runs to 14 residues. The CDR3 spells CASSSGTGAGTQYF. DNA of the CDR3: TGTGCCAGCAGCTCCGGGACAGGGGCTGGGACCCAGTACTTC.

The rearrangement links TRBV6-6 to TRBJ2-2, with 9 bases identical to TRBD2. The CDR3 loop spans 15 amino acids. Germline-derived CDR1 and CDR2 are MNHNY and SVGAGI (reference sequence). V shed 4 bases, J shed 6 bases, and the junction held 6 bases outside the gene matches. Written as DNA, the CDR3 is TGTGCCAGCAGTTTGCTCGGGACTAGCTCCGGGGAGCTGTTTTTT. Protein product: CASSLLGTSSGELFF.

The chain couples TRBV6-5 to TRBJ1-5; D gene unclear. From germline, CDR1 is MNHEY and CDR2 SVGAGI. Deletions cut 6 bases from V and 0 bases from J, with 12 bases between. CDR3 size: 15 residues. CDR3 residues: CASRPGAYSNQPQHF. Written as DNA, the CDR3 is TGTGCCAGCAGGCCGGGAGCTTATAGCAATCAGCCCCAGCATTTT.